The 21 T cell receptor beta chains below come from one sample, sequenced in a study of T cell repertoires in cytomegalovirus infection. Which antigens these TCRs recognize remains unknown. TCRdb itself ran the reads through MiXCR, one entry per CDR3 protein. The data hold a few hundred thousand distinct CDR3 sequences, with roughly a third observed a single time. Sequenced material: cultured PBMCs, taken from culture after CMV antigen stimulation. Receptors originate from a human donor in good health (CMV status not recorded). Some clones in this sample may be carry-over from other donors' samples.

The V gene is TRBV4-1, the J gene TRBJ2-7; D perhaps matches TRBD1 (6 bases). The CDR3 covers 15 residues. Germline loops: CDR1 MGHRA, CDR2 YSYEKL. V was pared by 4 bases and J by 3 bases, with 16 bases between. CDR3 residues: CASSPGGGLLYEQYF. The CDR3 DNA reads TGCGCCAGCAGCCCTGGGGGCGGTCTCCTCTACGAGCAGTACTTC.

This clonotype was counted at least ten times. The rearrangement joins TRBV7-2 to TRBJ2-7; TRBD2 aligns across 7 bases. Trimming removed 5 bases from V and 10 bases from J; junction bases left unmatched: 14. Looked up from germline, CDR1 is SGHTA and CDR2 is FQGNSA. The CDR3 contains 14 residues. The CDR3 is CASSPTSPSLDQYF. The CDR3 region has the DNA TGTGCCAGCAGCCCGACTAGCCCGTCATTAGATCAGTACTTC.

The chain couples TRBV7-2 to TRBJ1-2; the match to TRBD1 covers 9 bases. In germline, CDR1 is SGHTA, CDR2 FQGNSA. CDR3 length: 15 amino acids. Unmatched junction bases numbered 9, after V lost 5 bases and J lost 5 bases. The CDR3 sequence: CASSPRTGVGYGYTF. The CDR3 DNA sequence: TGTGCCAGCAGCCCGCGGACAGGGGTGGGGTATGGCTACACCTTC.

This rearrangement joins TRBV6-2 or TRBV6-3 to TRBJ2-1, with TRBD2 matching 7 bases. This CDR3 has 15 residues. CDR1 and CDR2 from the germline V gene are MNHEY and SVGEGT. With 5 bases clipped from V and 0 bases from J, the junction kept 4 bases outside the gene matches. DNA of the CDR3: TGTGCCAGCAGTGTCGGGAGGAGCTCCTACAATGAGCAGTTCTTC. It encodes CASSVGRSSYNEQFF.

The V gene is TRBV6-2 or TRBV6-3, the J gene TRBJ1-5; 7 nucleotides align to TRBD1. The CDR3 runs 15 residues. Germline V gene lookup returns CDR1 MNHEY and CDR2 SVGEGT. With 6 bases clipped from V and 6 bases from J, the junction kept 11 bases outside the gene matches. This CDR3 reads CASSRGTASVQPQHF. The CDR3 DNA follows: TGTGCCAGCAGCCGCGGGACAGCCTCCGTTCAGCCCCAGCATTTT.

The chain joins TRBV24-1 to TRBJ1-2, with TRBD1 identical over 9 bases. This CDR3 is built from 17 residues. Trimming took 3 bases from V and 6 from J; bases not matched to a gene: 13. CDR1 is KGHDR, CDR2 SFDVKD, per germline. CDR3: CATSDPITGGEVDGYTF. CDR3 bases: TGTGCCACCAGTGATCCTATCACAGGGGGCGAAGTGGATGGCTACACCTTC.

This clonotype was recorded many times. The V call is TRBV7-6, the J call TRBJ2-1; 9 bases map to TRBD2. This CDR3 has 16 residues. V gave up 5 bases and J gave up 7 bases; unmatched junction bases: 12. Per germline, CDR1 SGHVS and CDR2 FNYEAQ. CDR3 sequence reads: CASSRPGTSLGNEQFF. The CDR3, as DNA: TGTGCCAGCAGCCGGCCCGGGACTAGCTTAGGGAATGAGCAGTTCTTC.

This chain connects TRBV7-9 to TRBJ2-4; weak D call: TRBD2 (6 bases). The CDR3 spans 15 residues. The germline V gene has CDR1 SEHNR and CDR2 FQNEAQ (reference sequence). Trimming cost V 4 bases and J 4 bases, with 14 bases left between them. The CDR3 protein is CASSYASEPKNIQYF. CDR3 DNA: TGTGCCAGCAGCTATGCTAGCGAGCCGAAAAACATTCAGTACTTC.

This clonotype has a count of ten or more. The J gene is TRBJ2-2, the V gene TRBV7-2; D ambiguous. V shed 1 base and J shed 6 bases, with 12 bases lying between them. CDR3 length: 15 residues. CDR1 is SGHTA and CDR2 is FQGNSA in the germline V gene. The DNA for the CDR3 is TGTGCCAGCAGCTTAGACATGGGTGGGTCCGGGGAGCTGTTTTTT. Translation gives CASSLDMGGSGELFF.

This clonotype was observed many times. V gene TRBV7-2 combines with J gene TRBJ1-1; TRBD1 agrees at 12 bases. Germline CDR1 SGHTA, CDR2 FQGNSA. This CDR3 contains 18 residues. The J segment lost 4 bases and the V segment lost 5 bases, leaving 14 bases of the junction unmatched. This CDR3 reads CASSPRSGTGGAGTEAFF. The CDR3 nucleotides are TGTGCCAGCAGCCCGAGGTCCGGGACAGGGGGCGCGGGCACTGAAGCTTTCTTT.

This clonotype was recorded at least ten times. The V call is TRBV7-2, the J call TRBJ2-2; tentative D call: TRBD2 (6 bases). V was pared by 0 bases and J by 2 bases, with 10 bases between. The CDR3 has 16 amino acids. Germline assignment: CDR1 SGHTA and CDR2 FQGNSA. The CDR3: CASSLAGTLNTGELFF. The CDR3 nucleotides read TGTGCCAGCAGCTTAGCAGGGACTTTAAACACCGGGGAGCTGTTTTTT.

This rearrangement joins TRBV20-1 to TRBJ1-5; 9 bases agree with TRBD1. The CDR3 consists of 15 residues. The V gene's germline CDR1 is DFQATT and CDR2 SNEGSKA (reference sequence). J was trimmed by 3 bases and V by 3 bases; bases with no gene match: 6. The CDR3 sequence: CSASRGQGPNQPQHF. In DNA form, the CDR3 reads TGCAGTGCTAGTAGGGGACAGGGTCCCAATCAGCCCCAGCATTTT.

This clonotype was detected only a few times. The rearrangement links TRBV6-5 to TRBJ1-2, with TRBD1 matching over 8 bases. Germline V gene lookup returns CDR1 MNHEY and CDR2 SVGAGI. The V gene end was trimmed by 4 bases and the J gene end by 2 bases; junction bases not matched to a gene: 9. The CDR3 has 16 amino acids. The CDR3 region has the DNA TGTGCCAGCAGTTCAGCCCGGGACAGGACCAACTATGGCTACACCTTC. It is translated as CASSSARDRTNYGYTF.

The chain combines TRBV7-2 with TRBJ2-1, with D possibly being TRBD1 (6 bases). V lost 1 base to trimming and J lost 9 bases, with 10 bases between them. The CDR3 has 13 residues. Germline assignment: CDR1 SGHTA and CDR2 FQGNSA. The CDR3 DNA sequence: TGTGCCAGCAGCTTAGTGGGGGCTAGTGAGCAGTTCTTC. It translates to CASSLVGASEQFF.

This clonotype was detected ten times or more. The rearrangement links TRBV7-2 to TRBJ2-5; the D gene is possibly TRBD2 (5 bases). Per the germline V gene, CDR1 is SGHTA and CDR2 is FQGNSA. V was cut by 1 base and J by 0 bases, with 9 bases left in between. The CDR3 consists of 15 residues. The CDR3 nucleotides are TGTGCCAGCAGCTTAGTTTTGCGGGACCAAGAGACCCAGTACTTC. As protein: CASSLVLRDQETQYF.

J is TRBJ2-1 and V is TRBV6-4, with 12 bases identical to TRBD2. This CDR3 is 14 amino acids long. Germline V lookup: CDR1 MRHNA, CDR2 SNTAGT. V lost 4 bases to trimming and J lost 9 bases; unmatched junction nucleotides: 4. The CDR3 region has the DNA TGTGCCAGCAGTGGACTAGCGGGAGTGGGTGAGCAGTTCTTC. Its translation: CASSGLAGVGEQFF.

Remarks on this clonotype: A much larger clonotype is one base distant, so this may be a read error. V usage is TRBV5-3 and J usage is TRBJ2-7; 7 nucleotides agree with TRBD2. TRBV5-3 is flagged as an ORF with uncertain function. This CDR3 contains 14 residues. The trim removed 8 bases at V and 0 bases at J, leaving 8 bases unmatched. For the CDR3, the DNA is TGTGCCAGCAGCCCAAGGACTAGCTCCTACGAGCAGTACTTC. Amino acid sequence: CASSPRTSSYEQYF.

Regarding this clonotype: One end of the junction is discordant with germline, which a read error may explain. The chain carries TRBV19 and TRBJ2-1; TRBD2 aligns across 8 bases. Germline CDR1 and CDR2: LNHDA and SQIVND (reference sequence). CDR3 length: 15 amino acids. Here the CDR3 DNA reads TGTGTCAGTAGTCCGGGAGGGCCGGGGTACAATGAGCAGTTCTTC. Protein sequence: CVSSPGGPGYNEQFF. The variable domain in full, with the rest retrieved from reference TRBV19 and TRBJ2-1, is DGGITQSPKYLFRKEGQNVTLSCEQNLNHDAMYWYRQDPGQGLRLIYYSQIVNDFQKGDIAEGYSVSREKKESFPLTVTSAQKNPTAFYLCVSSPGGPGYNEQFFGPGTRLTVL.

A few counts support this clonotype. The V and J genes are TRBV7-2 and TRBJ1-6, with D possibly being TRBD1 (5 bases). Trimming took 5 bases from V and 7 from J, leaving 9 bases between them. CDR1 is SGHTA, CDR2 FQGNSA, per germline. This CDR3 is built from 13 residues. CDR3 loop: CASSVWGNSPLHF. The CDR3 DNA follows: TGTGCCAGCAGCGTTTGGGGGAATTCACCCCTCCACTTT.

This clonotype occurred a few times. V gene TRBV7-2 combines with J gene TRBJ1-4; D perhaps matches TRBD1 (6 bases). This CDR3 is built from 12 residues. Trimming cost V 4 bases and J 13 bases, with 13 bases left between them. Germline assignment: CDR1 SGHTA and CDR2 FQGNSA. The CDR3 DNA sequence: TGTGCCAGCAGCTCACAGGGAATAGGACTGTTTTTT. This encodes CASSSQGIGLFF.

V usage is TRBV4-3 and J usage is TRBJ1-2, with D perhaps TRBD1 (6 bases). Trimming shortened V by 4 bases and J by 5 bases, and 20 bases separated the two germline ends. The V gene's germline CDR1 is LGHNA and CDR2 YSLEER. The CDR3 totals 16 residues. This CDR3 reads CASSPDPRGGFYGYTF. The CDR3, as DNA: TGCGCCAGCAGCCCCGACCCCAGGGGAGGATTTTATGGCTACACCTTC.